This passage covers 25 T cell receptor beta chains from one sample sequenced in a study of cytomegalovirus exposure and HLA in healthy donors. PCR amplification relied on 60 Vbeta primers (plus 13 Jbeta primers). TCRdb's copy holds only in-frame clones and misses some; the assay was immunoSEQ multiplex PCR. The sample records under 200,000 clones, about 77% being singletons. Sequenced sample: PBMCs. The receptor set was obtained from a man aged 55-75 years in good health and CMV-seronegative.

The chain joins TRBV28 to TRBJ2-3; TRBD2 matches 13 bases. The CDR3 has 16 residues. The trim removed 6 bases at V and 4 bases at J, leaving 7 bases unmatched. In germline, CDR1 is MDHEN, CDR2 SYDVKM. The CDR3 here is CASRPTSGRAPDTQYF. The CDR3 DNA reads as TGTGCCAGCAGGCCCACTAGCGGGAGGGCCCCAGATACGCAGTATTTT.

The CDR3 reads CASSHRNRDSGWNNEQFF. CDR3 in DNA: TGTGCCAGCAGCCATAGGAATCGGGACAGCGGCTGGAACAATGAGCAGTTCTTC. The chain uses TRBV14 and TRBJ2-1, with 7 nucleotides matching TRBD1. Trimming took 3 bases from V and 5 from J; bases not matched to a gene: 16. Germline V gives CDR1 SGHDN, CDR2 FVKESK. This CDR3 has 18 residues.

The V gene is TRBV5-1, the J gene TRBJ2-1; 12 bases fit TRBD2. Germline CDR1 SGHRS, CDR2 YFSETQ. The CDR3 runs 16 residues. The V segment lost 7 bases and the J segment 9 bases; nucleotides outside the gene matches: 14. This CDR3 is CASQSGLAGRASEQFF. CDR3 sequence (DNA): TGCGCCAGCCAGTCAGGACTAGCGGGAAGGGCCTCTGAGCAGTTCTTC. The full variable domain, completed using reference TRBV5-1 and TRBJ2-1, is KAGVTQTPRYLIKTRGQQVTLSCSPISGHRSVSWYQQTPGQGLQFLFEYFSETQRNKGNFPGRFSGRQFSNSRSEMNVSTLELGDSALYLCASQSGLAGRASEQFFGPGTRLTVL.

This clone was detected ten times or more. The chain recombines TRBV4-3 with TRBJ2-5; TRBD1 agrees at 8 bases. Germline assignment: CDR1 LGHNA and CDR2 YSLEER. CDR3 length: 16 amino acids. V gave up 1 base and J gave up 3 bases; unmatched junction bases: 7. CDR3 residues: CASSQAGQGTEETQYF. Here the CDR3 DNA reads TGCGCCAGCAGCCAAGCAGGACAGGGTACGGAAGAGACCCAGTACTTC.

The chain recombines TRBV5-4 with TRBJ2-1; TRBD2 might be the D (5 bases). The CDR3 extends over 14 amino acids. Germline V gene sequence: CDR1 SGHNT, CDR2 YYREEE (reference sequence). The V end lost 1 base, the J end lost 8 bases, and 13 bases lay between the germline ends. CDR3 in DNA: TGTGCCAGCAGCTTGCCCCTAGCTTTGGATGAGCAGTTCTTC. Its protein product is CASSLPLALDEQFF.

V is TRBV9 and J is TRBJ2-5; 10 nucleotides line up with TRBD2. From germline, CDR1 is SGDLS and CDR2 YYNGEE. The CDR3 runs to 15 residues. Unmatched junction bases numbered 7, after V lost 4 bases and J lost 4 bases. CDR3 region: CASSPSGGAGETQYF. CDR3 sequence (DNA): TGTGCCAGCAGCCCCAGCGGGGGGGCCGGAGAGACCCAGTACTTC.

This clone was seen just once. The chain joins TRBV10-3 to TRBJ2-1; 15 bases map to TRBD2. J gave up 5 bases and V 4 bases, and 6 bases lay outside the gene matches. Germline assignment: CDR1 ENHRY and CDR2 SYGVKD. The CDR3 runs 17 residues. The CDR3 DNA follows: TGTGCCATCAGTGCCGGACTAGCGGGAGGGCCTAACAATGAGCAGTTCTTC. Translating it yields CAISAGLAGGPNNEQFF.

J is TRBJ2-2 and V is TRBV25-1; TRBD1 agrees at 9 bases. V shed 10 bases and J 1 base; nucleotides not matched to a gene: 4. The length of the CDR3 is 14 residues. Germline V lookup: CDR1 MGHDK, CDR2 SYGVNS. The CDR3 coding sequence is TGTGCCACTCGACAGGGGGGGAACACCGGGGAGCTGTTTTTT. Translated, it gives CATRQGGNTGELFF.

Of note for this clone: One end of the junction varies from germline; a read error may be responsible. The chain has TRBV28 and TRBJ1-1; D possibly corresponds to TRBD1 (6 bases). Per the germline V gene, CDR1 is MDHEN and CDR2 is SYDVKM. This CDR3 has 16 residues. In nucleotides, the CDR3 is TGTGCCAGCAGTTATGCCGGGACACTAATGAACACTGAAACTTTCTTT. This encodes CASSYAGTLMNTETFF.

The chain carries TRBV18 and TRBJ1-3, with D possibly being TRBD1 (5 bases). Trimming removed 6 bases from V and 2 bases from J, with 11 bases in between. CDR1 is KGHSH, CDR2 LQKENI, per germline. The CDR3 consists of 14 residues. This chain's CDR3 is CASSPPGTGNTIYF. Written as DNA, the CDR3 is TGTGCCAGCTCGCCTCCAGGGACTGGAAACACCATATATTTT.

This clone was recorded only once. The chain is built from TRBV7-3 and TRBJ2-1; D is possibly TRBD2 (5 bases). Germline V gene lookup returns CDR1 SGHTA and CDR2 FQGTGA. V lost 3 bases to trimming and J lost 9 bases, with 6 bases between them. The CDR3 is made up of 11 amino acids. CDR3 region: CASSFRGEQFF. The CDR3 nucleotides are TGTGCCAGCAGCTTTCGGGGTGAGCAGTTCTTC.

This chain uses TRBV5-1 with TRBJ2-7; TRBD2 is a possible D gene (5 bases). CDR3 size: 14 residues. Germline lookup yields CDR1 SGHRS and CDR2 YFSETQ. V lost 0 bases and J lost 6, with 13 bases in between. The CDR3 spells CASSLEAGRPEQYF. The CDR3, as DNA: TGCGCCAGCAGCTTGGAGGCGGGCAGGCCCGAGCAGTACTTC. The full variable domain, with the rest looked up from reference TRBV5-1 and TRBJ2-7, is KAGVTQTPRYLIKTRGQQVTLSCSPISGHRSVSWYQQTPGQGLQFLFEYFSETQRNKGNFPGRFSGRQFSNSRSEMNVSTLELGDSALYLCASSLEAGRPEQYFGPGTRLTVT.

This chain links TRBV11-1 with TRBJ2-5; unclear D gene. Trimming left V 1 base short and J 7 bases short, with 10 bases between. The CDR3 has 13 residues. CDR1 SGHAT and CDR2 FQDESV come from the germline V gene (reference sequence). CDR3 sequence: CASSLGPAGTQYF. Here the CDR3 DNA reads TGTGCCAGCAGCTTAGGACCCGCAGGGACCCAGTACTTC. The whole variable domain, remainder taken from reference TRBV11-1 and TRBJ2-5, is EAEVAQSPRYKITEKSQAVAFWCDPISGHATLYWYRQILGQGPELLVQFQDESVVDDSQLPKDRFSAERLKGVDSTLKIQPAELGDSAMYLCASSLGPAGTQYFGPGTRLLVL.

The chain links TRBV9 to TRBJ2-5, with a weak D call TRBD1 (6 bases). This CDR3 is 14 amino acids long. The V gene lost 0 bases and the J gene lost 9 bases, with 15 bases spanning the gap. The V gene's germline CDR1 is SGDLS and CDR2 YYNGEE. The CDR3 sequence: CASSVDGGGPPQYF. Here the CDR3 DNA reads TGTGCCAGCAGCGTAGATGGGGGCGGTCCTCCCCAGTACTTC.

This clone was picked up one time. The V call is TRBV10-1, the J call TRBJ2-7; 11 bases line up with TRBD2. Germline CDR1 and CDR2: WNHNN and SYGVQD (reference sequence). V shed 2 bases, J shed 2 bases, and the junction held 5 bases outside the gene matches. This CDR3 spans 16 amino acids. CDR3 in DNA: TGCGCCAGCAGTGAGCTAGCGGGGGGCCTTACCTACGAGCAGTACTTC. Its translation: CASSELAGGLTYEQYF.

The genes are TRBV4-2 and TRBJ2-3; a weak D match, TRBD1 (6 bases). Trimming shortened V by 0 bases and J by 4 bases, and 17 bases separated the two germline ends. CDR3 length: 17 residues. Germline CDR1 is LGHNA and CDR2 is YNFKEQ. The CDR3 protein is CASSQEVGGELADTQYF. The CDR3, as DNA: TGTGCCAGCAGCCAAGAAGTAGGGGGAGAGCTAGCAGATACGCAGTATTTT.

This chain uses TRBV2 with TRBJ2-1, with 8 nucleotides matching TRBD2. Germline CDR1 SNHLY, CDR2 FYNNEI. The V segment lost 5 bases and the J segment 3 bases; nucleotides outside the gene matches: 6. The CDR3 is made up of 15 amino acids. CDR3 nucleotides: TGTGCCAGCAGTCCCCTGCGGGGGGTCTACAATGAGCAGTTCTTC. Translated, it gives CASSPLRGVYNEQFF. The full variable domain, rest sourced from reference TRBV2 and TRBJ2-1, is EPEVTQTPSHQVTQMGQEVILRCVPISNHLYFYWYRQILGQKVEFLVSFYNNEISEKSEIFDDQFSVERPDGSNFTLKIRSTKLEDSAMYFCASSPLRGVYNEQFFGPGTRLTVL.

The chain couples TRBV7-9 to TRBJ2-1; D is perhaps TRBD2 (5 bases). CDR1 and CDR2 (germline): SEHNR, FQNEAQ (reference sequence). The CDR3 is 15 amino acids. V was trimmed by 1 base and J by 8 bases, leaving 15 bases between them. CDR3 sequence (DNA): TGTGCCAGCAGCTTAGGTGCGGTCCTCGGGGATGAGCAGTTCTTC. It codes for CASSLGAVLGDEQFF. The full variable domain, with the rest looked up from reference TRBV7-9 and TRBJ2-1, is DTGVSQNPRHKITKRGQNVTFRCDPISEHNRLYWYRQTLGQGPEFLTYFQNEAQLEKSRLLSDRFSAERPKGSFSTLEIQRTEQGDSAMYLCASSLGAVLGDEQFFGPGTRLTVL.

The J gene is TRBJ2-1, the V gene TRBV28, with 14 bases that match TRBD2. Looked up from germline, CDR1 is MDHEN and CDR2 is SYDVKM. The trim removed 1 base at V and 9 bases at J, leaving 26 bases unmatched. The CDR3 sequence is 23 residues long. The CDR3 DNA reads TGTGCCAGCAGTTTATATAACGGAAGACCGGGACTAGCGGGAGAATATAGTCGGGGTGAGCAGTTCTTC. Translation: CASSLYNGRPGLAGEYSRGEQFF.

J is TRBJ2-3 and V is TRBV28, with TRBD2 matching 7 bases. J lost 2 bases, V lost 9 bases, and 8 bases had no gene match. This CDR3 comprises 14 residues. Germline CDR1 is MDHEN and CDR2 is SYDVKM. CDR3 in DNA: TGTGCCAGTAGAAGCGGGATCTACACAGATACGCAGTATTTT. Its translation is CASRSGIYTDTQYF. The full variable domain, in which reference TRBV28 and TRBJ2-3 provide the parts outside the CDR3, is DVKVTQSSRYLVKRTGEKVFLECVQDMDHENMFWYRQDPGLGLRLIYFSYDVKMKEKGDIPEGYSVSREKKERFSLILESASTNQTSMYLCASRSGIYTDTQYFGPGTRLTVL.

The chain employs TRBV2 and TRBJ2-7; 10 bases align to TRBD1. The ends lost 4 bases at V and 3 bases at J; junction bases unmatched: 0. The CDR3 extends over 13 amino acids. Per germline, CDR1 SNHLY and CDR2 FYNNEI. In DNA form, the CDR3 reads TGTGCCAGCAGTGGGACAGGGGGCTACGAGCAGTACTTC. Amino acids: CASSGTGGYEQYF. The whole variable domain, filled in from reference TRBV2 and TRBJ2-7, reads EPEVTQTPSHQVTQMGQEVILRCVPISNHLYFYWYRQILGQKVEFLVSFYNNEISEKSEIFDDQFSVERPDGSNFTLKIRSTKLEDSAMYFCASSGTGGYEQYFGPGTRLTVT.

The genes are TRBV9 and TRBJ2-1, with D uncertain. Germline V gene sequence: CDR1 SGDLS, CDR2 YYNGEE. The CDR3 loop spans 13 amino acids. The germline V and J ends were trimmed by 0 bases and 8 bases, with 9 bases remaining between them. CDR3 DNA sequence: TGTGCCAGCAGCGTAGGCGGCCTCGATGAGCAGTTCTTC. It yields the protein CASSVGGLDEQFF.

Regarding this clone: This same CDR3 is encoded by further DNA sequences in the sample. This chain links TRBV9 with TRBJ1-5; D perhaps matches TRBD1 (6 bases). This CDR3 contains 15 residues. V lost 0 bases to trimming and J lost 3 bases, with 10 bases between them. Germline CDR1 SGDLS, CDR2 YYNGEE. As DNA, the CDR3 is TGTGCCAGCAGCGTAGAAGGGGGACCCAATCAGCCCCAGCATTTT. Translated, it gives CASSVEGGPNQPQHF.

The chain is built from TRBV6-1 and TRBJ2-3, with 8 bases lining up with TRBD1. The ends lost 6 bases at V and 3 bases at J; junction bases unmatched: 8. Looked up from germline, CDR1 is MNHNS and CDR2 is SASEGT. This CDR3 region has 15 residues. The CDR3 is CASSYDRGETDTQYF. CDR3 coding DNA: TGTGCCAGCAGCTATGACAGGGGTGAAACAGATACGCAGTATTTT.

To note about this clone: The junction departs from germline at one end; a sequencing error may be responsible. J is TRBJ1-2 and V is TRBV6-1, with 9 nucleotides matching TRBD1. CDR1 and CDR2 from the germline V gene are MNHNS and SASEGT. This CDR3 is built from 13 residues. CDR3 bases: TGTGCCAGCTCCATTAGACAGGGGGGTGGCTACCCCTTC. Its protein is CASSIRQGGGYPF.